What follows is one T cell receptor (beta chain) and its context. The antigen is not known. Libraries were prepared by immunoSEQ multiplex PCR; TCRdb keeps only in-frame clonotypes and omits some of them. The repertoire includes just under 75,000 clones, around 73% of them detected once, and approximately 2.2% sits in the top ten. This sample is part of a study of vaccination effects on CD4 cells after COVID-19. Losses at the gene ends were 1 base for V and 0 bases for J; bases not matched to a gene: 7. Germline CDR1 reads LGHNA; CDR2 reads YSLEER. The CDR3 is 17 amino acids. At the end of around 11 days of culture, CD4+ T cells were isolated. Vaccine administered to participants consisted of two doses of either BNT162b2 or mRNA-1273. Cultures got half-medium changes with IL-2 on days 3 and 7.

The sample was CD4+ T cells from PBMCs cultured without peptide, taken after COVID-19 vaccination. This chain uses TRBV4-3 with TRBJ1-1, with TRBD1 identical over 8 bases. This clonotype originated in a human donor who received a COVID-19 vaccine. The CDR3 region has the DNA TGCGCCAGCAGCCAAGGGGCAGGGGGCCGATTGAACACTGAAGCTTTCTTT. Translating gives CASSQGAGGRLNTEAFF.